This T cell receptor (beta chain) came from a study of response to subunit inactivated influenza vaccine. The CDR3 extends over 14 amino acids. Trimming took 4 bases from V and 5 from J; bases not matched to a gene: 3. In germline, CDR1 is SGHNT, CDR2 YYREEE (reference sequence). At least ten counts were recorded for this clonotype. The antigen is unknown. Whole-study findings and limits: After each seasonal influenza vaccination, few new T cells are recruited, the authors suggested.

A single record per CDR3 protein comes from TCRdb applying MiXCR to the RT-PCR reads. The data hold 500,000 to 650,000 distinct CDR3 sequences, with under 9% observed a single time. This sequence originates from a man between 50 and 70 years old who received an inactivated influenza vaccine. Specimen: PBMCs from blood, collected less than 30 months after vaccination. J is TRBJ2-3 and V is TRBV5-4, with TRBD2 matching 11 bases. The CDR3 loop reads CASSISGRVDTQYF. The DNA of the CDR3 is TGTGCCAGCAGCATTAGCGGGAGGGTAGATACGCAGTATTTT.